This TCR beta chain is from a study of blood T cells in healthy people across ages. In the study overall: The template switching approach captured approximately one barcoded beta molecule for every two T cells. General study points: PBMC samples, being unsorted, prevented any conclusive comparison of naive and antigen-experienced cells. Naive CD4+ cell counts and diversity both ran higher in long-lived than in aged donors.

The germline gives CDR1 KGHDR, CDR2 SFDVKD. The CDR3 is made up of 13 amino acids. Trimming took off 3 bases at V and 7 bases at J, with 9 bases between the two ends. Worth noting for this clonotype: Its antigen is unknown.

The second PCR ran roughly 7 to 12 cycles with a sample-barcoded 5' primer and J-beta primers. TCRdb redid the calling of the 5' RACE reads with MiXCR, one entry per CDR3 protein. This sample has over a million distinct CDR3 sequences; over 35% occur once, and the top ten carry over 15%. This TCR came from a woman aged 60-70 years in good health. The genes are TRBV24-1 and TRBJ2-1; D not resolved. Source material: blood. The CDR3 DNA follows: TGTGCCACCAGTGATGTAGGTCGGAATGAGCAGTTCTTC. This translates into CATSDVGRNEQFF.